This T cell receptor (beta chain) emerged from a study of cytomegalovirus exposure and HLA in healthy donors (dated by TCRdb to between 2016 and 2019). About the full investigation: In an earlier analysis of under 600 of the donors, under 300 Gb of sequence data and some 120 million unique TCR beta sequences from approximately 180 million T cells were reported. The study used immunosequencing to profile the T cell repertoires of approximately 630 subjects and linked those repertoires to cytomegalovirus serostatus. The genetic ancestry cluster associated with self-reported Caucasian donors included 81% of the 398 genotyped donors. Among about 400 genotyped donors of the cohort, an average of roughly 230,000 unique TCR beta nucleotide sequences was sequenced per donor, of which roughly 18% were non-productive. Rather than using new phenotypic data, the later analysis identified candidate immune exposures from TCR beta sequences and from how often those sequences occurred across donors. In a later genetic analysis, genome-wide SNP genotypes for about three fifths of the roughly 670 donors were used, and that subset was treated as a discovery cohort. Donor age, sex, ethnicity and CMV serostatus were collected together with the repertoire data. A later analysis re-analyzed previously published TCR beta repertoires from roughly 690 donors and added high-resolution HLA genotyping to study TCR occurrence patterns. The study combined high-throughput TCR immunosequencing, statistical association of individual TCRs with disease status, and machine learning to predict cytomegalovirus infection status. All discovery cohort repertoires had been generated on a single sequencing platform. Roughly 290 gigabases of sequencing data and around 85 million unique TCR sequences made up an early release that covered several hundred HLA-typed donors. Typing coverage varied by locus: about 629-630 donors for A, B, C, DRB1 and DQB1; more than 500 for DQA1; approximately 610 for DPA1; some 470 for DPB1. HLA typing included class I and class II loci at four-digit resolution. The study aimed to test whether signatures of past pathogen exposure could be identified by cataloging public T cell receptors. An earlier analysis of several hundred of the donors applied high-throughput TCR beta sequencing to assess whether each TCR beta V gene segment acted as functional or pseudogenic. Because of strong linkage in the cohort, four or five DR-DQ haplotypes were treated as single units for association and clustering. Besides the first cohort of about 730 subjects, a separate validation cohort made up of 120 different subjects was used. What the study reported, not specific to this receptor: In both the original and validation cohorts, the classifier was reported to diagnose cytomegalovirus status with high specificity and sensitivity. Correlated functional status among segregating V segments might be attributable to linkage disequilibrium, but an unknown experimental factor could not be ruled out. Most TCR sequences were seen in very few donors, while some public TCRs were found in many individuals. An association between a missense DCLRE1C variant and V-gene and J-gene trimming of TCR beta chains was found in a later genetic analysis and replicated in an independent cohort. A later analysis found that HLA-associated TCR beta chains were more clonally expanded and had lower generation probabilities than equally common non-associated chains. In an earlier analysis of more than 500 of the donors, most TCR beta V segments appeared in productive rearrangements about 87% or about 30% of the time, broadly matching IMGT annotations. Specific HLA alleles were associated with 18,000 or so TCR beta sequences at a false discovery rate of 0.05 in a later analysis. Because counts were too low, 15 to 20 rarely observed V segments, including chromosome 9 orphons, were excluded from the earlier analysis of 587 of the donors. Only TCR beta chains were sequenced in this cohort, and the absence of alpha or paired-chain data limited detectable features. A cluster of highly shared sequence variants was judged likely to be a technical artifact of the sequencing pipeline. A later analysis found that most CMV-associated TCR beta chains appeared HLA-restricted, with HLA associations seemingly driven largely by CMV exposure. A total of 150 to 200 TCR beta chains were listed by the study as associated with cytomegalovirus. A later genetic analysis reported fewer N-insertions in productive TCRs among donors in an Asian-associated ancestry cluster than the roughly 620-donor mean. The presence/absence analyses assumed that sequencing depth was roughly uniform across donors, and that assumption may not be true. Three of the identified cytomegalovirus-associated TCR beta chains were confirmed in vitro to be specific for cytomegalovirus antigens. According to the authors, the approach could potentially be generalized to other disease states and immunological phenotypes. In a later analysis, TCR association rates were found to vary across HLA loci, with the most associated TCRs seen for DRB1 alleles and the fewest for HLA-C alleles. Because HLA typing was unavailable for some donors at each locus, only the typed subset was used in association tests. A further reported finding was that TCR beta sequences accurately predicted the HLA-A and HLA-B alleles for most subjects in the first cohort. Assigning TCR associations to individual alleles was difficult when HLA alleles, especially DR and DQ, strongly co-occurred. Some IMGT-functional V segments, including TRBV6-2 and TRBV6-3, could not be distinguished by the 87-base-pair reads and were therefore excluded. A later analysis reported that several top co-occurrence clusters appeared linked to parvovirus B19, influenza, CMV and Epstein-Barr virus. The only immune exposure information available for the cohort was CMV serostatus.

Receptors were amplified or captured by the immunoSEQ multiplex PCR assay. A mixture of 60 forward primers for TCR Vbeta segments and 13 reverse primers for TCR Jbeta segments was used in the multiplex PCR. The CDR3 region of rearranged TCR beta genes was amplified from genomic DNA with a multiplex PCR assay. The Illumina HiSeq System was used to sequence the amplified TCR beta libraries as 87-base-pair reads. The authors' pipeline ran thus. In a later analysis, some 80 million unique TCR beta chains were counted across the roughly 670 repertoires, and roughly 11 million of these chains were shared by at least two donors. Raw reads were error-corrected and collapsed into unique sequences with a nearest-neighbor algorithm that merged closely related sequences to remove PCR and sequencing errors. To assign V, D and J gene segments, CDR3 sequences were aligned to IMGT reference sequences. For a sequence to be retained, a match of at least six nucleotides was required to both a V gene segment and a J gene segment. Rearrangements were called productive when the CDR3 lacked stop codons and stayed in frame with V and J; all others were non-productive. CDR3 was defined according to IMGT convention as the region running from the second conserved V-encoded cysteine to the conserved J-encoded phenylalanine. In an earlier analysis of more than 550 of the donors, sequences lacking an unambiguous match to a single V gene segment were excluded. An earlier analysis of a few hundred of the donors called V segments functional above 56.7% productive rearrangements and segregating when the between-donor standard deviation exceeded 5%. A statistical classification framework was built to diagnose cytomegalovirus status from the catalog of TCR beta chain sequences. In a later analysis, V and J genes were assigned by comparing TCR nucleotide sequences against IMGT/GENE-DB human TR gene sequences. A later analysis assigned CDR3 sequences and most-parsimonious VDJ recombination scenarios with the TCRdist pipeline. In a later analysis, each TCR beta chain was defined by its CDR3 amino acid sequence together with its V-gene family, and reads lacking a unique V-gene family were excluded. In a later analysis, nearly 600 highly shared, low-generation-probability nucleotide sequences were removed to address suspected cross-contamination and a sequencing artifact. In a later analysis, a clonal expansion index for each public chain was calculated from normalized within-repertoire ranks of inferred template counts. In a later analysis, generation probabilities were computed with a VDJ recombination model fitted to out-of-frame rearrangements, and the resulting probabilities were checked against IGoR. In a later analysis, TCR-TCR, TCR-HLA and TCR-CMV co-occurrence was scored with hypergeometric tests, and a repertoire-size bias correction was applied to TCR pairs. To estimate false discovery rates, a later analysis permuted the HLA or CMV assignments 20 times. In a later analysis, co-occurring TCRs were grouped using DBSCAN, with TCRdist sequence similarity added in when clustering inside HLA-allele-positive subsets. Repertoires with fewer than 30,000 or more than 120,000 public chains, plus five repertoires with anomalous nucleotide sharing, were excluded from co-occurrence clustering. In its TCRdb copy, this immuneACCESS table keeps in-frame sequences only and misses some clones. Where compared with another copy, unresolved V genes explain less than half of these, and the others have no known cause. D and trimming were read from the DNA, whereas the V and J calls and clone size are those reported in that table. The sample table contains approximately 170,000 clones; only one count was recorded for 70% to 75% of them. Of the sample, less than 4% is held by the ten largest clones.

Of note for this clone: Its antigen remains unidentified. No much larger clonotype is one base removed from it; base qualities were not supplied.

The cohort consisted of some 730 healthy bone marrow donors. At the time of sampling, all cohort members were nominally healthy, though unrecorded immune exposures were likely present. The donor was CMV seropositive and belonged to the group of 250 to 300 seropositive cohort members. Every donor gave a peripheral blood sample, and the peripheral blood mononuclear cells from that sample were used for TCR beta sequencing. Genomic DNA was extracted from the blood cell samples with the Qiagen DNeasy Blood Extraction Kit. After removal of 0 bases from V and 5 bases from J, the junction retains 14 bases not matched to a gene. CDR1 and CDR2, looked up from the germline V gene, are SGHTA and FQGNSA. Including the terminal cysteine and phenylalanine, the CDR3 comprises 18 residues. Only the CDR3 region is kept as DNA, spanning 54 bases read in frame from base 1.

The TCR comes from a woman aged 25 to 39 in good health and CMV-seropositive. The sequencing input was PBMCs. Recombination connected TRBV7-2 to TRBJ2-7; 9 bases in the junction line up with TRBD2. The CDR3 protein is CASSLAPGSGSPFHEQYF. In nucleotides, the sequence is TGTGCCAGCAGCTTAGCCCCGGGTAGCGGGAGCCCCTTCCACGAGCAGTACTTC. The CDR3, completed at both ends by the reference TRBV7-2 and TRBJ2-7 genes, gives the full variable domain GAGVSQSPSNKVTEKGKDVELRCDPISGHTALYWYRQSLGQGLEFLIYFQGNSAPDKSGLPSDRFSAERTGGSVSTLTIQRTQQEDSAVYLCASSLAPGSGSPFHEQYFGPGTRLTVT.